These 22 T cell receptor beta chains originate from one sample sequenced in a study of CD8+ T cells in alopecia areata (dated by TCRdb to between 2018 and 2020). Libraries were made using the immunoSEQ multiplex PCR assay. To provide template for TCR sequencing, every sample had RNA extracted and reverse transcribed into cDNA. The table comes from immuneACCESS by way of TCRdb, which keeps in-frame sequences with V and J called. Part of the clones is missing from these tables; in studies checked, under half for an unresolved V gene and the rest for unknown reasons. This sample is represented by 98,000 or so clones; 50% to 75% of them were singletons. In total, the top ten clones hold 15% of the sample. The sample's time point label, decoded: less than five weeks on oral tofacitinib. Per the publication, the treatment or condition label means: oral pan-JAK inhibitor, 5-10 mg twice daily. Sequenced here: CD8+ T cells sorted from blood, sampled at week 4, from a patient treated with tofacitinib. The receptors originated from a human donor with alopecia areata.

This clone turned up a few times. This sequence joins TRBV5-1 and TRBJ2-3, with 11 bases aligning to TRBD2. Trimming removed 3 bases from V and 2 bases from J; junction bases left unmatched: 5. In germline, CDR1 is SGHRS, CDR2 YFSETQ. The CDR3 is made up of 16 amino acids. CDR3: CASSSPTSGDTDTQYF. CDR3 nucleotide sequence: TGCGCCAGCAGCTCGCCGACTAGCGGGGACACAGATACGCAGTATTTT.

The gene calls are TRBV4-3 and TRBJ2-3; D tentatively reads TRBD1 or TRBD2 (5 bases each). Germline V gene sequence: CDR1 LGHNA, CDR2 YSLEER. Trimming took off 4 bases at V and 0 bases at J, with 11 bases between the two ends. The CDR3 has 15 residues. The CDR3 DNA is TGCGCCAGCAGCCCACGAGGGGCCAGCACAGATACGCAGTATTTT. Protein sequence: CASSPRGASTDTQYF.

The CDR3 protein is CSVEKGGLNTEAFF. The CDR3 DNA is TGCAGCGTTGAGAAGGGGGGATTGAACACTGAAGCTTTCTTT. The rearrangement links TRBV29-1 to TRBJ1-1; maybe TRBD1 (6 bases). Germline values: CDR1 SQVTM, CDR2 ANQGSEA. The CDR3 loop spans 14 amino acids. V was pared by 3 bases and J by 0 bases, with 11 bases between. Full variable domain (outside the CDR3, taken from reference TRBV29-1 and TRBJ1-1): SAVISQKPSRDICQRGTSLTIQCQVDSQVTMMFWYRQQPGQSLTLIATANQGSEATYESGFVIDKFPISRPNLTFSTLTVSNMSPEDSSIYLCSVEKGGLNTEAFFGQGTRLTVV.

This clone occurred a few times. CDR3 sequence reads: CASSFGSNEQYF. In nucleotides, the CDR3 is TGTGCCAGCAGCTTCGGGAGCAACGAGCAGTACTTC. The rearrangement uses TRBV7-2 and TRBJ2-7; D is perhaps TRBD2 (6 bases). This CDR3 is built from 12 residues. V was pared by 3 bases and J by 5 bases, with 8 bases between. The germline gives CDR1 SGHTA, CDR2 FQGNSA.

This rearrangement joins TRBV5-1 to TRBJ2-2; 9 bases are a match to TRBD1. The germline V gene has CDR1 SGHRS and CDR2 YFSETQ. V shed 3 bases and J 4 bases; nucleotides not matched to a gene: 10. The CDR3 runs 17 residues. The CDR3 sequence: CASSSPRTGEGTGELFF. As DNA, the CDR3 is TGCGCCAGCAGCTCGCCGAGGACAGGGGAGGGCACCGGGGAGCTGTTTTTT. The complete variable domain, with remaining parts taken from reference TRBV5-1 and TRBJ2-2, reads KAGVTQTPRYLIKTRGQQVTLSCSPISGHRSVSWYQQTPGQGLQFLFEYFSETQRNKGNFPGRFSGRQFSNSRSEMNVSTLELGDSALYLCASSSPRTGEGTGELFFGEGSRLTVL.

This chain links TRBV7-9 with TRBJ1-5; 7 bases line up with TRBD1. CDR3 size: 16 residues. CDR1 and CDR2 from the germline V gene are SEHNR and FQNEAQ (reference sequence). Trimming removed 2 bases from V and 0 bases from J; junction bases left unmatched: 4. The DNA for the CDR3 is TGTGCCAGCAGCTTAAGGGACAGCCATAGCAATCAGCCCCAGCATTTT. It translates to CASSLRDSHSNQPQHF.

The chain employs TRBV7-2 and TRBJ2-1, with D tentatively TRBD2 (6 bases). The V and J ends lost 5 bases and 2 bases respectively, with 19 bases between them. This CDR3 is built from 17 residues. Germline V gives CDR1 SGHTA, CDR2 FQGNSA. The CDR3 sequence is CASSADLGGPAYNEQFF. The CDR3 DNA is TGTGCCAGCAGCGCGGATCTCGGAGGGCCCGCCTACAATGAGCAGTTCTTC.

The J gene is TRBJ2-7, the V gene TRBV5-1; D gene ambiguous. Germline-derived CDR1 and CDR2 are SGHRS and YFSETQ. The CDR3 loop spans 13 amino acids. V was pared by 0 bases and J by 2 bases, with 6 bases between. The CDR3 DNA follows: TGCGCCAGCAGCTTGGGGCACCCCTACGAGCAGTACTTC. It yields the protein CASSLGHPYEQYF.

The rearrangement uses TRBV25-1 and TRBJ2-3; D is possibly TRBD1 or TRBD2 (5 bases each). The CDR3 has 15 amino acids. Looked up from germline, CDR1 is MGHDK and CDR2 is SYGVNS. V lost 3 bases to trimming and J lost 0 bases, with 10 bases between them. The CDR3 is CASSEWGISTDTQYF. As DNA, the CDR3 is TGTGCCAGCAGTGAGTGGGGGATCAGCACAGATACGCAGTATTTT.

V and J are TRBV30 and TRBJ2-7, with D unclear. The germline V gene encodes CDR1 GTSNPN and CDR2 SVGIG (reference sequence). The CDR3 has 11 amino acids. V was trimmed by 0 bases and J by 5 bases, leaving 5 bases between them. The CDR3 region has the DNA TGTGCCTGGAGTGTACAAAACGAGCAGTACTTC. It codes for CAWSVQNEQYF.

The V gene is TRBV9, the J gene TRBJ2-6; possibly TRBD1 for D (6 bases). This CDR3 spans 19 amino acids. The V and J ends lost 1 base and 1 base respectively, with 18 bases between them. Germline values: CDR1 SGDLS, CDR2 YYNGEE. CDR3 nucleotide sequence: TGTGCCAGCAGCGTAACGAAACCAGGGGAAGGGTCTGGGGCCAACGTCCTGACTTTC. It translates to CASSVTKPGEGSGANVLTF.

V is TRBV5-6 and J is TRBJ2-5; the D gene is possibly TRBD1 (5 bases). The V end was cut by 0 bases, the J end by 1 base, with 7 bases between. Looked up from germline, CDR1 is SGHDT and CDR2 is YYEEEE. This CDR3 region has 14 residues. The CDR3: CASSLDDSQETQYF. The CDR3 bases are TGTGCCAGCAGCTTGGATGACAGCCAAGAGACCCAGTACTTC.

The chain joins TRBV4-3 to TRBJ1-1; no reliable D call. The CDR3 totals 13 residues. CDR1 is LGHNA, CDR2 YSLEER, per germline. The V end lost 4 bases, the J end lost 4 bases, and 10 bases lay between the germline ends. CDR3 sequence: CASSLTGGTEAFF. The DNA of the CDR3 is TGCGCCAGCAGCCTCACGGGTGGCACTGAAGCTTTCTTT.

The chain combines TRBV7-2 with TRBJ2-5; D gene ambiguous. V lost 1 base, J lost 0 bases, and 9 bases lay in between. Per the germline V gene, CDR1 is SGHTA and CDR2 is FQGNSA. CDR3 length equals 15 residues. In DNA, the CDR3 is TGTGCCAGCAGCTTAGGGCCCCAGAACCAAGAGACCCAGTACTTC. It is translated as CASSLGPQNQETQYF.

CDR3 coding DNA: TGTGCCAGCAGTGAAGGTAAAATGAACACTGAAGCTTTCTTT. Residues: CASSEGKMNTEAFF. The V and J genes are TRBV2 and TRBJ1-1; the D is unclear. CDR3 length: 14 amino acids. Germline V gene sequence: CDR1 SNHLY, CDR2 FYNNEI. Trimming took off 1 base at V and 0 bases at J, with 6 bases between the two ends.

The chain couples TRBV29-1 to TRBJ1-1; no clear D gene. Germline CDR1 is SQVTM and CDR2 is ANQGSEA. The CDR3 runs 13 residues. V lost 7 bases and J 4 bases, leaving 16 bases between the germline ends. For the CDR3, the DNA is TGCAGCGGTGGGGTAGCCATGAGCACTGAAGCTTTCTTT. Translation gives CSGGVAMSTEAFF.

The rearrangement joins TRBV4-3 to TRBJ1-2, with no clear D. Germline V lookup: CDR1 LGHNA, CDR2 YSLEER. V lost 3 bases to trimming and J lost 2 bases, with 10 bases between them. The CDR3 contains 14 residues. CDR3 in amino acids: CASSQYSANYGYTF. CDR3 bases: TGCGCCAGCAGCCAGTATTCAGCAAACTATGGCTACACCTTC.

The rearrangement joins TRBV4-1 to TRBJ2-7; D assignment may be TRBD1 or TRBD2 (5 bases each). This CDR3 is built from 14 residues. Between the trimmed V and J ends, which lost 4 bases and 0 bases, there was a span of 10 bases. Germline V gene sequence: CDR1 MGHRA, CDR2 YSYEKL. This CDR3 is CASSRGGTSYEQYF. CDR3 coding DNA: TGCGCCAGCAGCCGTGGGGGTACCTCCTACGAGCAGTACTTC.

In its sample, this clone was seen once. This chain connects TRBV6-1 to TRBJ1-1; 9 bases line up with TRBD1. The CDR3 has 15 amino acids. The V gene end was trimmed by 3 bases and the J gene end by 8 bases; junction bases not matched to a gene: 10. CDR1 and CDR2 from the germline V gene are MNHNS and SASEGT. CDR3 in amino acids: CASSEGQGVSLEAFF. The CDR3, as DNA: TGTGCCAGCAGTGAGGGACAGGGCGTTTCCTTAGAAGCTTTCTTT.

This chain links TRBV7-2 with TRBJ2-7; the D is unclear. Trimming cost V 1 base and J 3 bases, with 13 bases left between them. Germline loops: CDR1 SGHTA, CDR2 FQGNSA. The CDR3 consists of 15 residues. The chain's CDR3 is CASSLVQAEYYEQYF. For the CDR3, the DNA is TGTGCCAGCAGCTTAGTCCAGGCGGAATACTACGAGCAGTACTTC.

The chain joins TRBV27 to TRBJ2-7; no reliable D call. CDR3 length: 11 amino acids. V was shortened by 8 bases and J by 3 bases, with 8 bases between the two germline ends. The germline gives CDR1 MNHEY, CDR2 SMNVEV (reference sequence). This CDR3 reads CASASLYEQYF. The CDR3 coding sequence is TGTGCCAGCGCTTCTCTCTACGAGCAGTACTTC.

This chain connects TRBV7-2 to TRBJ2-5; D remains ambiguous. The end of the DNA fits TRBJ2-7 better, so the J call may be wrong. This CDR3 comprises 14 residues. CDR1 is SGHTA, CDR2 FQGNSA, per germline. In DNA form, the CDR3 reads TGTGCCAGCAGCCACTGGACGGACGCCTACGAGCAGTACTTC. Translation gives CASSHWTDAYEQYF.